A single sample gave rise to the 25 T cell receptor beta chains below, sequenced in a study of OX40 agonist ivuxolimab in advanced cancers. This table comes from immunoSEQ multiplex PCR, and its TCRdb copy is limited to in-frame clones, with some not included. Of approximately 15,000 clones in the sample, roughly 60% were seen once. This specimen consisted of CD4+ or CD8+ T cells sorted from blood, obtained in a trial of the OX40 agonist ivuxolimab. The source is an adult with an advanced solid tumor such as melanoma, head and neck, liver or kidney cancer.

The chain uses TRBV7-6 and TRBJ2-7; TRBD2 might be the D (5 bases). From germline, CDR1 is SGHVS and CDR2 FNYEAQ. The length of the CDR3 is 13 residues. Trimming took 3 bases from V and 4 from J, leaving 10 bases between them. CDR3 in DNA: TGTGCCAGCAGCTTGCAGAGCGGATACGAGCAGTACTTC. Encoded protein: CASSLQSGYEQYF.

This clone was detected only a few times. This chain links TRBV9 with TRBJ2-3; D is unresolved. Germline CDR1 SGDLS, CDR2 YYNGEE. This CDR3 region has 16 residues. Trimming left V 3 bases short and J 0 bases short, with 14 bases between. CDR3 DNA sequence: TGTGCCAGCAGCGCCTTAGCTTCGCGAAGCACAGATACGCAGTATTTT. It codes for CASSALASRSTDTQYF.

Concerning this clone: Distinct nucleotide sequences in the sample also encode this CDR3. CDR3 region: CASSRGGRGGEQYF. CDR3 coding DNA: TGTGCCAGCAGCCGAGGGGGTCGGGGAGGTGAGCAGTACTTC. V gene TRBV7-9 combines with J gene TRBJ2-7; TRBD1 or TRBD2 may be the D gene (6 bases each). The CDR3 has 14 amino acids. Germline CDR1 SEHNR, CDR2 FQNEAQ (reference sequence). V was pared by 5 bases and J by 7 bases, with 18 bases between.

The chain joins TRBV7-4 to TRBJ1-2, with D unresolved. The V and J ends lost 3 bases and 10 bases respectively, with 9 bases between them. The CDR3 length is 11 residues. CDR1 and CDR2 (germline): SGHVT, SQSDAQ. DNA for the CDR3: TGTGCCAGCAGCTTCCCGACTGACTACACCTTC. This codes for CASSFPTDYTF.

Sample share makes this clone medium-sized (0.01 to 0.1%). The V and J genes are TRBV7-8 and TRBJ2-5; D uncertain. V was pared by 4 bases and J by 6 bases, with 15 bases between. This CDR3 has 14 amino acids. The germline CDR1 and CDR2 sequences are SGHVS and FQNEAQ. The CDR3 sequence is CASSSEWGGKTQYF. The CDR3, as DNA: TGTGCCAGCAGCTCTGAGTGGGGTGGTAAGACCCAGTACTTC.

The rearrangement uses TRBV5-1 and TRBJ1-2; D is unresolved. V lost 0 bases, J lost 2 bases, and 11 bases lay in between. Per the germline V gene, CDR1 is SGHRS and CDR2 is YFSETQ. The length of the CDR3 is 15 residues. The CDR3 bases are TGCGCCAGCAGCTTGGTCGGGCAACCGAACTATGGCTACACCTTC. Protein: CASSLVGQPNYGYTF.

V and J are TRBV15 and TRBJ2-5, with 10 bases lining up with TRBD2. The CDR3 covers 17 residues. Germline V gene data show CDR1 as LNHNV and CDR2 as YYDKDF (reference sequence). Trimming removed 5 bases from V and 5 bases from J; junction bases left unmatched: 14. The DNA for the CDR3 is TGTGCCACCAGCGGGAGGCTAGCGGGGGTGGTCTTGGAGACCCAGTACTTC. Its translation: CATSGRLAGVVLETQYF.

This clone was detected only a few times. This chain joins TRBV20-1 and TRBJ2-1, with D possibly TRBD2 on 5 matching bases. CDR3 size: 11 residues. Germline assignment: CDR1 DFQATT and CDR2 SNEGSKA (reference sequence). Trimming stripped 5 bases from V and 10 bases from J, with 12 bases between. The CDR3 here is CSARRVAEQFF. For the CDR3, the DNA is TGCAGTGCTCGGCGGGTGGCCGAGCAGTTCTTC.

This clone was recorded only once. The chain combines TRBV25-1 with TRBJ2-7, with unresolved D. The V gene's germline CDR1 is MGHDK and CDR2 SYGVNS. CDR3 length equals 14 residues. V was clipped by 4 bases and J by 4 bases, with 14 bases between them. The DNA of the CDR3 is TGTGCCAGCAGTGTGACGGTCCTAGTTTACGAGCAGTACTTC. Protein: CASSVTVLVYEQYF.

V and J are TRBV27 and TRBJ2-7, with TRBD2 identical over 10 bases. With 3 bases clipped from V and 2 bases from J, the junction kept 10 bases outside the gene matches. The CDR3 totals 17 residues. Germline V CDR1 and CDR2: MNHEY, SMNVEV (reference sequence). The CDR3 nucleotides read TGTGCCAGCAGTTTGGTTCTAGCGGGGGCCATAACCTACGAGCAGTACTTC. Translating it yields CASSLVLAGAITYEQYF.

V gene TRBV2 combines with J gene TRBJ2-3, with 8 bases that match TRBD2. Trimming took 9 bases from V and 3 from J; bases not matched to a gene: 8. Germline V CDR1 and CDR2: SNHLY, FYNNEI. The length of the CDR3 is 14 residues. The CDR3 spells CASRAGGATDTQYF. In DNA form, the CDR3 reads TGTGCCAGTCGGGCGGGGGGTGCGACAGATACGCAGTATTTT. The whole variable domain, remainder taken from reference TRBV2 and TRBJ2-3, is EPEVTQTPSHQVTQMGQEVILRCVPISNHLYFYWYRQILGQKVEFLVSFYNNEISEKSEIFDDQFSVERPDGSNFTLKIRSTKLEDSAMYFCASRAGGATDTQYFGPGTRLTVL.

DNA for the CDR3: TGCGCCAGCAGTGAGAGTATTAGCGGGTACAATGAGCAGTTCTTC. This codes for CASSESISGYNEQFF. The rearrangement uses TRBV10-1 and TRBJ2-1, with 7 bases aligning to TRBD2. CDR1 WNHNN and CDR2 SYGVQD come from the germline V gene (reference sequence). V lost 2 bases and J lost 4; bases outside the gene matches: 5. The CDR3 runs 15 residues.

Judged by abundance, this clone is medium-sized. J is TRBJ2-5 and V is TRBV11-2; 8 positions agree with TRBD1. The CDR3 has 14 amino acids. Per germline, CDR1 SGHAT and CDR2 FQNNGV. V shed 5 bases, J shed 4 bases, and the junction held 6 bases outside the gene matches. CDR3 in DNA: TGTGCCAGCAGCCGCCCAGGGGGCCGAGAGACCCAGTACTTC. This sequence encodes CASSRPGGRETQYF.

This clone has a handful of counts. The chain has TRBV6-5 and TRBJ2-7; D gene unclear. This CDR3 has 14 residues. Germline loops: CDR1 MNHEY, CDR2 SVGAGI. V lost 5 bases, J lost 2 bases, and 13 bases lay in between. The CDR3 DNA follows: TGTGCCAGCAGTCCGGGCCTTTCCACCTACGAGCAGTACTTC. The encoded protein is CASSPGLSTYEQYF.

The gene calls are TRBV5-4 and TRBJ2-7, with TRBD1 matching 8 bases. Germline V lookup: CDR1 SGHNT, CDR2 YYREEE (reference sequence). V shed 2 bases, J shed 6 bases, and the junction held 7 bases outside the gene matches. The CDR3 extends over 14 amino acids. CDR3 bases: TGTGCCAGCAGCTTTGGTACAGGGGGAACCGAGCAGTACTTC. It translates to CASSFGTGGTEQYF.

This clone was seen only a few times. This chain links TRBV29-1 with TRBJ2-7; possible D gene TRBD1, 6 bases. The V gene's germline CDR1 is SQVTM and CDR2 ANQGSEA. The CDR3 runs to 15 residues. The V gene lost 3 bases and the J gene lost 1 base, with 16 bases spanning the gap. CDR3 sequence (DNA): TGCAGCGTTGAGGCCGAATTAACAGGGTCCTACGAGCAGTACTTC. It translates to CSVEAELTGSYEQYF.

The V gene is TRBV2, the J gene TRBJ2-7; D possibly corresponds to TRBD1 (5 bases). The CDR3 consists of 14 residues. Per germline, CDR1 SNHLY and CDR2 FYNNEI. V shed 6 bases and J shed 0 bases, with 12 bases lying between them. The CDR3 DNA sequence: TGTGCCAGCAGCCGGACACCCAGCTCCTACGAGCAGTACTTC. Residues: CASSRTPSSYEQYF.

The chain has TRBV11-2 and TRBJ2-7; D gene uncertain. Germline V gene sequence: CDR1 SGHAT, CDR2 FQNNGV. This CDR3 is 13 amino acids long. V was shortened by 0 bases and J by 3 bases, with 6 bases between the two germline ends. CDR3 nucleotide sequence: TGTGCCAGCAGCTTAGACTGGCTCTACGAGCAGTACTTC. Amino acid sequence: CASSLDWLYEQYF.

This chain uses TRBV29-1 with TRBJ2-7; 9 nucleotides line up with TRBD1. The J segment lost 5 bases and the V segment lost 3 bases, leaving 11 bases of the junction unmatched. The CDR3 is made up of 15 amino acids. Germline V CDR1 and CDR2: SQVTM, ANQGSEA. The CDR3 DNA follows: TGCAGCGTTGAGGTTCCGACAGGGGGATTAGACGAGCAGTACTTC. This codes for CSVEVPTGGLDEQYF.

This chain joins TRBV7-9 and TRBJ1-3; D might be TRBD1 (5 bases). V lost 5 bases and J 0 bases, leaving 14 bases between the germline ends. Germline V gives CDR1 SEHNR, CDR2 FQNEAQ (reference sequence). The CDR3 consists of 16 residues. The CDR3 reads CASSLVGGNSGNTIYF. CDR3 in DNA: TGTGCCAGCAGCCTTGTTGGGGGTAACTCTGGAAACACCATATATTTT. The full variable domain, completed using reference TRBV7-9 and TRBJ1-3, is DTGVSQNPRHKITKRGQNVTFRCDPISEHNRLYWYRQTLGQGPEFLTYFQNEAQLEKSRLLSDRFSAERPKGSFSTLEIQRTEQGDSAMYLCASSLVGGNSGNTIYFGEGSWLTVV.

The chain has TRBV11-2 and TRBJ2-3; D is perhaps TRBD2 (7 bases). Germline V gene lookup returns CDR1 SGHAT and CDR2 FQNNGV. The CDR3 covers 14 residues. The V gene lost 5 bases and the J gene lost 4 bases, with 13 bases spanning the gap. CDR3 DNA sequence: TGTGCCAGCAGCCTTAAGGGGGGGGCAGATACGCAGTATTTT. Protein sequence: CASSLKGGADTQYF.

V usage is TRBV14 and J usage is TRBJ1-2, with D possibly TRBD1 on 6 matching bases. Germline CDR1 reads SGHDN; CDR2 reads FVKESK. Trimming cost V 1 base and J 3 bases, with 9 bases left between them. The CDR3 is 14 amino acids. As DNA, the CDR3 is TGTGCCAGCAGCCAAGTAACAGGGTACTATGGCTACACCTTC. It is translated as CASSQVTGYYGYTF.

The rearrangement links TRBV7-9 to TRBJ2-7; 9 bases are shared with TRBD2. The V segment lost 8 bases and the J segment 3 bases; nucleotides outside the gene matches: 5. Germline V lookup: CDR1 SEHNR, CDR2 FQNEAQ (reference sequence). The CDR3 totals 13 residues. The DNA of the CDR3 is TGTGCCAGCGGTGGCGGGGGGGTCTACGAGCAGTACTTC. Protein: CASGGGGVYEQYF. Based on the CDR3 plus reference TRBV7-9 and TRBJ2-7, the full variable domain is DTGVSQNPRHKITKRGQNVTFRCDPISEHNRLYWYRQTLGQGPEFLTYFQNEAQLEKSRLLSDRFSAERPKGSFSTLEIQRTEQGDSAMYLCASGGGGVYEQYFGPGTRLTVT.

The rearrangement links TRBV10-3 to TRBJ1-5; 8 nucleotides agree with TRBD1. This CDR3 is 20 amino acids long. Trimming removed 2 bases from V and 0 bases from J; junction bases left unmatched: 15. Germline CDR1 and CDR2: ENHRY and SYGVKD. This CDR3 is CAISEIGGTGPFYSNQPQHF. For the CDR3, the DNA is TGTGCCATCAGTGAGATTGGGGGGACAGGACCCTTTTATAGCAATCAGCCCCAGCATTTT.

The CDR3 spells CASRGQGGTDTQYF. The CDR3 DNA reads TGTGCCAGCAGAGGGCAGGGAGGCACAGATACGCAGTATTTT. The V and J genes are TRBV9 and TRBJ2-3; perhaps D is TRBD1 or TRBD2 (5 bases each). This CDR3 comprises 14 residues. Trimming pared 5 bases from V and 1 base from J, leaving 11 bases between. The germline gives CDR1 SGDLS, CDR2 YYNGEE.